Listed below are T cell receptor beta chains from one sample, sequenced in a study of blood T cell repertoires in COVID-19. Some clones are missing from TCRdb's copy, which holds only in-frame ones; the method was immunoSEQ multiplex PCR. The data contain around 93,000 clones, roughly 71% of them singletons. Sequencing was carried out using peripheral blood. Every receptor here comes from a woman of 80 years or more with acute or convalescent COVID-19. The CDR3 runs from the conserved cysteine through the conserved F or W. The order of the fields is J gene, D gene, V gene, clone size, CDR3 DNA, CDR3 protein. A D gene is named only where the DNA matches it firmly. Size tells how often a clone was seen (once, few, many) or the class of an expanded clone, and some rows leave it out.

J: TRBJ1-4; D: .; V: TRBV2; size: once; DNA: TGTGCCAGCAGCGTCGTTAGCGGTGAAAAACTGTTTTTT; CDR3: CASSVVSGEKLFF
J: TRBJ1-2; D: TRBD1; V: TRBV6-2/TRBV6-3; size: .; DNA: TGTGCCAGCAGTTCGCCGGGACAGGGGGACGGTGGCTACACCTTC; CDR3: CASSSPGQGDGGYTF
J: TRBJ2-7; D: TRBD1; V: TRBV6-5; size: once; DNA: TGTGCCAGCAGTTATGGGACAGGGACTACTTACGAGCAGTACTTC; CDR3: CASSYGTGTTYEQYF
J: TRBJ1-2; D: TRBD1; V: TRBV28; size: .; DNA: TGTGCCAGCAGGACAGGGAGCAACTATGGCTACACCTTC; CDR3: CASRTGSNYGYTF
J: TRBJ2-2; D: TRBD2; V: TRBV9; size: .; DNA: TGTGCCAGCAGCGAAATAGCGGGTACCCCTTTGACCGGGGAGCTGTTTTTT; CDR3: CASSEIAGTPLTGELFF
J: TRBJ1-6; D: .; V: TRBV3-1/TRBV3-2; size: few; DNA: TGTGCCAGCAGCCAAGATAAGGGGTATTCACCCCTCCACTTT; CDR3: CASSQDKGYSPLHF
J: TRBJ1-3; D: TRBD1; V: TRBV7-9; size: many; DNA: TGTGCCAGCAGCCGACAGGGGGCGAGTGGAAACACCATATATTTT; CDR3: CASSRQGASGNTIYF
J: TRBJ1-1; D: .; V: TRBV5-4; size: .; DNA: TGTGCCAGCAGCACCCGGGGGTTGGGTTCTCACACTGAAGCTTTCTTT; CDR3: CASSTRGLGSHTEAFF
J: TRBJ1-1; D: .; V: TRBV18; size: .; DNA: TGTGCCAGCTCGACCCTGGGGCAATACACTGAAGCTTTCTTT; CDR3: CASSTLGQYTEAFF
J: TRBJ1-2; D: .; V: TRBV9; size: many; DNA: TGTGCCAGCAGCGTTGATCCAGACGGCGGCTATGGCTACACCTTC; CDR3: CASSVDPDGGYGYTF
J: TRBJ1-3; D: .; V: TRBV5-1; size: .; DNA: TGCGCCAGCAGCATCGGGGGAGACTCTGGAAACACCATATATTTT; CDR3: CASSIGGDSGNTIYF
J: TRBJ1-1; D: .; V: TRBV18; size: few; DNA: TGTGCCAGCTCACCATTCTCTCAGGCCCTGAACACTGAAGCTTTCTTT; CDR3: CASSPFSQALNTEAFF
J: TRBJ1-2; D: .; V: TRBV4-1; size: .; DNA: TGCGCCAGCAGCCAAGATCGACTCCTAAGCAGGGAAACGAAGGGCTACACCTTC; CDR3: CASSQDRLLSRETKGYTF
J: TRBJ1-2; D: TRBD1; V: TRBV5-1; size: .; DNA: TGCGCCAGCAGCCCGGGACAGGGGAATGGCTACACCTTC; CDR3: CASSPGQGNGYTF
J: TRBJ1-5; D: .; V: TRBV2; size: .; DNA: TGTGCCAGCAGTGAAGTGGGGGGGGTTAGCAATCAGCCCCAGCATTTT; CDR3: CASSEVGGVSNQPQHF
J: TRBJ1-4; D: TRBD1; V: TRBV6-5; size: few; DNA: TGTGCCAGCAGTTACCAACCGGGACAGGGGGACGAAAAACTGTTTTTT; CDR3: CASSYQPGQGDEKLFF
J: TRBJ1-1; D: .; V: TRBV18; size: .; DNA: TGTGCCAGCTCACCCCACCCATCGCCTAGGGGCACTGAAGCTTTCTTT; CDR3: CASSPHPSPRGTEAFF
J: TRBJ1-1; D: .; V: TRBV7-8; size: many; DNA: TGTGCCAGCAGCGCAGGGGACACTGAAGCTTTCTTT; CDR3: CASSAGDTEAFF
J: TRBJ2-1; D: TRBD2; V: TRBV7-9; size: .; DNA: TGTGCCAGCAGCTTATTACTAGCGGAGAGAAGGCACAATGAGCAGTTCTTC; CDR3: CASSLLLAERRHNEQFF
J: TRBJ2-1; D: TRBD2; V: TRBV4-1; size: .; DNA: TGCGCCAGCAGCCCCCAGGCTGGGGGGGCCTACAATGAGCAGTTCTTC; CDR3: CASSPQAGGAYNEQFF
J: TRBJ1-4; D: .; V: TRBV28; size: .; DNA: TGTGCCAGCAGTGCTCCCGGGGGGGATGAAAAACTGTTTTTT; CDR3: CASSAPGGDEKLFF
J: TRBJ1-5; D: TRBD1; V: TRBV19; size: .; DNA: TGTGCCAGTAGTGCGGGACAGGGGAAGGGTCAGCCCCAGCATTTT; CDR3: CASSAGQGKGQPQHF
J: TRBJ2-3; D: TRBD1; V: TRBV9; size: .; DNA: TGTGCCAGCAGCGAGGGCGGACAGGGGTACACAGATACGCAGTATTTT; CDR3: CASSEGGQGYTDTQYF
J: TRBJ2-1; D: .; V: TRBV6-5; size: .; DNA: TGTGCCAGCAGTCTTTCGACTAGTACTGAGCAGTTCTTC; CDR3: CASSLSTSTEQFF
J: TRBJ2-1; D: .; V: TRBV5-1; size: .; DNA: TGCGCCAGCAGCTTGGGAGGGAACCTAAACAATGAGCAGTTCTTC; CDR3: CASSLGGNLNNEQFF
J: TRBJ2-3; D: TRBD2; V: TRBV6-5; size: .; DNA: TGTGCCAGCCAACTAGCGGGAGGCACAGATACGCAGTATTTT; CDR3: CASQLAGGTDTQYF
J: TRBJ2-3; D: .; V: TRBV30; size: .; DNA: TGTGCCTGGAGCGCACTAGGGGATACGCAGTATTTT; CDR3: CAWSALGDTQYF
J: TRBJ2-6; D: .; V: TRBV15; size: .; DNA: TGTGCCACCAGCGGTAACAGGAGCCCTGGGGCCAACGTCCTGACTTTC; CDR3: CATSGNRSPGANVLTF
J: TRBJ1-3; D: TRBD1; V: TRBV9; size: .; DNA: TGTGCCAGCAGCTCGGGACAGGGGGCGCGGGACACCATATATTTT; CDR3: CASSSGQGARDTIYF
J: TRBJ2-2; D: .; V: TRBV4-2; size: .; DNA: TGTGCCAGCAGCCAAGTAGGGAGTGGGATGGGGTACCGGGAGCTGTTTTTT; CDR3: CASSQVGSGMGYRELFF
J: TRBJ1-3; D: .; V: TRBV4-3; size: .; DNA: TGCGCCAGCAGCCAAGATCGAGGTGTCTCTGGAAACACCATATATTTT; CDR3: CASSQDRGVSGNTIYF
J: TRBJ1-1; D: TRBD1; V: TRBV7-2; size: .; DNA: TGTGCCACCTCGGACAGGGAGGGTCCGCGCACTGAAGCTTTCTTT; CDR3: CATSDREGPRTEAFF
J: TRBJ1-5; D: .; V: TRBV19; size: .; DNA: TGTGCCAGTAGTATAGGGGACTCGAGGCAGCCCCAGCATTTT; CDR3: CASSIGDSRQPQHF
J: TRBJ2-5; D: .; V: TRBV18; size: .; DNA: TGTGCCAGCGAAACAGGGAACCAAGAGACCCAGTACTTC; CDR3: CASETGNQETQYF
J: TRBJ2-7; D: TRBD1; V: TRBV18; size: .; DNA: TGTGCCAGCTCACCGACAGGGATCTCCTACGAGCAGTACTTC; CDR3: CASSPTGISYEQYF
J: TRBJ2-7; D: TRBD1; V: TRBV11-3; size: .; DNA: TGTGCCAGCAGCCCCGGACAGGGGAGCTCCTACGAGCAGTACTTC; CDR3: CASSPGQGSSYEQYF
J: TRBJ1-1; D: .; V: TRBV2; size: .; DNA: TGTGCCAGCAGTGGGGGGGAGGGCCGGCGATCTGAAGCTTTCTTT; CDR3: CASSGGEGRRSEAFF
J: TRBJ2-6; D: TRBD1; V: TRBV5-1; size: .; DNA: TGCGCCAGCAGCGTTGCCAGGGACAGAAGCTCTGGGGCCAACGTCCTGACTTTC; CDR3: CASSVARDRSSGANVLTF
J: TRBJ2-7; D: .; V: TRBV27; size: few; DNA: TGTGCCAGCAGGAGGGCAGGGGCCTTAAACAAGTACGAGCAGTACTTC; CDR3: CASRRAGALNKYEQYF
J: TRBJ2-1; D: .; V: TRBV19; size: .; DNA: TGTGCCAGTAGTATAGTGCGGGGCTATGAGCAGTTCTTC; CDR3: CASSIVRGYEQFF
J: TRBJ2-3; D: .; V: TRBV5-4; size: .; DNA: TGTGCCAGCAGCCGATCATCCGGGGGGCCCGATACAGATACGCAGTATTTT; CDR3: CASSRSSGGPDTDTQYF
J: TRBJ1-3; D: .; V: TRBV5-4; size: .; DNA: TGTGCCAGCAGCATCGCCGCGGGGGGCACTGGAAACACCATATATTTT; CDR3: CASSIAAGGTGNTIYF
J: TRBJ1-6; D: .; V: TRBV10-3; size: few; DNA: TGTGCCATCAGTGGTGGAGGGACCTCGAGTTCACCCCTCCACTTT; CDR3: CAISGGGTSSSPLHF
J: TRBJ1-1; D: .; V: TRBV5-1; size: .; DNA: TGCGCCAGCAGCTTTGGAGACTCTTACACTGAAGCTTTCTTT; CDR3: CASSFGDSYTEAFF
J: TRBJ1-1; D: .; V: TRBV7-3; size: .; DNA: TGTGCCAGCAGCTTAGGCGGGAGCAACACTGAAGCTTTCTTT; CDR3: CASSLGGSNTEAFF
J: TRBJ2-1; D: TRBD2; V: TRBV9; size: .; DNA: TGTGCCAGCAGCGTCACAGGACTAGCGGGAGGTAATGAGCAGTTCTTC; CDR3: CASSVTGLAGGNEQFF
J: TRBJ1-5; D: .; V: TRBV6-5; size: few; DNA: TGTGCCAGCAGTTACTCGATCTGGGAGGATCAGCCCCAGCATTTT; CDR3: CASSYSIWEDQPQHF
J: TRBJ2-5; D: .; V: TRBV7-3; size: .; DNA: TGTGCCAGCAGCTTAGGGCTGGGCAGGGAAGAGACCCAGTACTTC; CDR3: CASSLGLGREETQYF
J: TRBJ1-4; D: .; V: TRBV27; size: .; DNA: TGTGCCAGCAGTCCCGCATCTACGGGGGGTGAAAAACTGTTTTTT; CDR3: CASSPASTGGEKLFF
J: TRBJ2-7; D: TRBD1; V: TRBV4-2; size: few; DNA: TGTGCCAGCAGCCCCACAGGGGAAAGCTACGAGCAGTACTTC; CDR3: CASSPTGESYEQYF
J: TRBJ1-4; D: .; V: TRBV15; size: few; DNA: TGTGCCACCAGCAGACCACAGGGTAACCTAGAAAAACTGTTTTTT; CDR3: CATSRPQGNLEKLFF
J: TRBJ2-7; D: TRBD2; V: TRBV7-9; size: .; DNA: TGTGCCAGCAGCCACCCGCTACTTATAGCGGGAGTCTCCTACGAGCAGTACTTC; CDR3: CASSHPLLIAGVSYEQYF
J: TRBJ1-5; D: .; V: TRBV2; size: .; DNA: TGTGCCAGCAGTGATATACAGCCAGATCAGCCCCAGCATTTT; CDR3: CASSDIQPDQPQHF